Below, 30 T cell receptor beta chains from the same sample are listed, as sequenced in a study of CD8 T cells in Susac syndrome. A quantity of roughly 0.5 to 1 ug RNA underwent reverse transcription using random hexamers. TCRdb ran MiXCR on the immunoSEQ multiplex PCR reads and lists one entry per CDR3 protein. The sample carries 95,000 to 150,000 distinct CDR3 sequences, 90% to 95% recorded once. Material for sequencing was CD8+ T cells from PBMCs. Receptors originate from a human donor with Susac syndrome.

This rearrangement joins TRBV24-1 to TRBJ2-3; D could derive from TRBD1 or TRBD2 (5 bases each). Per the germline V gene, CDR1 is KGHDR and CDR2 is SFDVKD. CDR3 length equals 12 residues. V was shortened by 10 bases and J by 5 bases, with 12 bases between the two germline ends. CDR3 sequence: CATSRDRDTQYF. The CDR3 nucleotides are TGTGCCACTAGCAGGGACCGAGATACGCAGTATTTT.

The chain couples TRBV29-1 to TRBJ1-2; D gene ambiguous. This CDR3 contains 13 residues. From germline, CDR1 is SQVTM and CDR2 ANQGSEA. V was shortened by 3 bases and J by 0 bases, with 8 bases between the two germline ends. The CDR3 region is CSVDPGANYGYTF. The DNA of the CDR3 is TGCAGCGTTGACCCCGGGGCTAACTATGGCTACACCTTC.

The rearrangement joins TRBV19 to TRBJ2-1; D may be TRBD2 (5 bases). This CDR3 spans 15 amino acids. V was pared by 4 bases and J by 2 bases, with 12 bases between. The germline V gene encodes CDR1 LNHDA and CDR2 SQIVND (reference sequence). The CDR3 loop is CASSTVAGAYNEQFF. CDR3 sequence (DNA): TGTGCCAGTAGTACGGTTGCGGGCGCCTACAATGAGCAGTTCTTC.

The chain has TRBV29-1 and TRBJ2-3; tentative D call: TRBD1 (6 bases). The CDR3 is 16 amino acids. The V gene lost 2 bases and the J gene lost 4 bases, with 19 bases spanning the gap. From germline, CDR1 is SQVTM and CDR2 ANQGSEA. CDR3 sequence: CSVEPRDNREADTQYF. As DNA, the CDR3 is TGCAGCGTTGAACCCCGGGACAATAGAGAGGCAGATACGCAGTATTTT.

The chain has TRBV13 and TRBJ2-7; no firm D call. The CDR3 has 14 amino acids. Germline lookup yields CDR1 PRHDT and CDR2 FYEKMQ (reference sequence). V lost 4 bases, J lost 1 base, and 11 bases lay in between. This chain's CDR3 is CASSSLGRSYEQYF. DNA of the CDR3: TGTGCCAGCAGCTCCTTAGGACGGTCCTACGAGCAGTACTTC. Looking up the rest from reference TRBV13 and TRBJ2-7 gives the full variable domain: AAGVIQSPRHLIKEKRETATLKCYPIPRHDTVYWYQQGPGQDPQFLISFYEKMQSDKGSIPDRFSAQQFSDYHSELNMSSLELGDSALYFCASSSLGRSYEQYFGPGTRLTVT.

J is TRBJ2-7 and V is TRBV20-1; a possible D gene is TRBD2 (5 bases). V lost 3 bases and J 7 bases, leaving 19 bases between the germline ends. CDR3 length: 14 amino acids. CDR1 and CDR2 (germline): DFQATT, SNEGSKA (reference sequence). The CDR3 loop reads CSASPSGELGEQYF. As DNA, the CDR3 is TGCAGTGCTAGTCCCAGCGGAGAGCTGGGGGAGCAGTACTTC.

CDR3 amino acids: CASTHTGTGVNEQYF. CDR3 sequence (DNA): TGTGCCAGCACCCACACCGGGACAGGGGTCAACGAGCAGTACTTC. The chain carries TRBV27 and TRBJ2-7; 10 bases are shared with TRBD1. The CDR3 is made up of 15 amino acids. V lost 7 bases, J lost 5 bases, and 11 bases stayed unmatched. CDR1 and CDR2 from the germline V gene are MNHEY and SMNVEV (reference sequence).

The J gene is TRBJ1-1, the V gene TRBV19, with TRBD1 matching over 7 bases. The CDR3 has 15 amino acids. V shed 5 bases, J shed 1 base, and the junction held 7 bases outside the gene matches. Germline V gene data show CDR1 as LNHDA and CDR2 as SQIVND (reference sequence). CDR3 amino acids: CASSHDRAGNTEAFF. The CDR3 DNA reads as TGTGCCAGTAGTCACGACAGGGCCGGGAACACTGAAGCTTTCTTT.

The chain joins TRBV5-4 to TRBJ1-2; weak D call: TRBD1 (5 bases). The germline V and J ends were trimmed by 2 bases and 3 bases, with 17 bases remaining between them. This CDR3 has 16 amino acids. CDR1 and CDR2 from the germline V gene are SGHNT and YYREEE (reference sequence). The DNA for the CDR3 is TGTGCCAGCAGCTTTGATTCCCAGGGTGTTTACTATGGCTACACCTTC. This sequence encodes CASSFDSQGVYYGYTF.

This chain links TRBV27 with TRBJ2-7; 10 nucleotides align to TRBD1. There are 14 residues in the CDR3. Losses at the gene ends were 3 bases for V and 6 bases for J; bases not matched to a gene: 5. Germline CDR1 and CDR2: MNHEY and SMNVEV (reference sequence). The CDR3 coding sequence is TGTGCCAGCAGTTTGGGGACAGGGGTCGGCGAGCAGTACTTC. Translating gives CASSLGTGVGEQYF.

V usage is TRBV5-1 and J usage is TRBJ2-2; TRBD1 aligns across 7 bases. The J segment lost 11 bases and the V segment lost 2 bases, leaving 3 bases of the junction unmatched. This CDR3 comprises 12 residues. Germline V gene lookup returns CDR1 SGHRS and CDR2 YFSETQ. The CDR3 sequence: CASSFDRVELFF. The CDR3 DNA is TGCGCCAGCAGCTTTGACAGGGTAGAGCTGTTTTTT.

The chain joins TRBV27 to TRBJ1-1, with 10 bases matching TRBD1. The V gene's germline CDR1 is MNHEY and CDR2 SMNVEV (reference sequence). The CDR3 contains 17 residues. The trim removed 5 bases at V and 0 bases at J, leaving 9 bases unmatched. CDR3 residues: CASSRTGQGRVNTEAFF. The DNA of the CDR3 is TGTGCCAGCAGTCGTACGGGACAGGGGAGAGTGAACACTGAAGCTTTCTTT.

This chain's CDR3 is CASSLTTGQGYEQYF. The CDR3 DNA is TGTGCCAGCAGCCTTACTACGGGACAGGGTTACGAGCAGTACTTC. The rearrangement joins TRBV14 to TRBJ2-7; TRBD1 matches at 9 bases. The V and J ends lost 4 bases and 4 bases, in that order; junction bases with no gene match: 8. Germline loops: CDR1 SGHDN, CDR2 FVKESK. The length of the CDR3 is 15 residues. Together with reference TRBV14 and TRBJ2-7, the CDR3 gives the full variable domain: EAGVTQFPSHSVIEKGQTVTLRCDPISGHDNLYWYRRVMGKEIKFLLHFVKESKQDESGMPNNRFLAERTGGTYSTLKVQPAELEDSGVYFCASSLTTGQGYEQYFGPGTRLTVT.

The chain is built from TRBV15 and TRBJ1-2; D unresolved. Trimming removed 8 bases from V and 4 bases from J, with 14 bases in between. Germline V gives CDR1 LNHNV, CDR2 YYDKDF (reference sequence). The CDR3 extends over 13 amino acids. The CDR3 spells CATPGRTFYGYTF. The CDR3 DNA reads as TGTGCCACCCCGGGCAGGACTTTCTATGGCTACACCTTC.

J is TRBJ2-1 and V is TRBV10-3, with a weak D call TRBD1 (6 bases). The germline gives CDR1 ENHRY, CDR2 SYGVKD. The CDR3 covers 15 residues. V shed 2 bases and J shed 10 bases, with 18 bases lying between them. Written as DNA, the CDR3 is TGTGCCATCAGTGAGGCCTTTTCAGGGGCCCCGGAGCAGTTCTTC. It encodes CAISEAFSGAPEQFF.

The chain uses TRBV14 and TRBJ2-7; 7 bases match TRBD1. CDR1 and CDR2 from the germline V gene are SGHDN and FVKESK. This CDR3 region has 16 residues. The J segment lost 5 bases and the V segment lost 4 bases, leaving 14 bases of the junction unmatched. As DNA, the CDR3 is TGTGCCAGCAGCCTGGTTTTTGGGACAGCCTTAGACGAGCAGTACTTC. Its translation is CASSLVFGTALDEQYF.

The chain is built from TRBV6-2 or TRBV6-3 and TRBJ2-7; D gene unclear. V was trimmed by 10 bases and J by 3 bases, leaving 13 bases between them. Germline V gene data show CDR1 as MNHEY and CDR2 as SVGEGT. This CDR3 is built from 12 residues. Written as DNA, the CDR3 is TGTGCCACCTCGCCAACCAACTACGAGCAGTACTTC. It translates to CATSPTNYEQYF.

The chain joins TRBV9 to TRBJ2-7, with 8 bases lining up with TRBD1. Trimming at V came to 4 bases and at J to 1 base, leaving 7 bases not matched to a gene. This CDR3 contains 15 residues. Looked up from germline, CDR1 is SGDLS and CDR2 is YYNGEE. CDR3 in amino acids: CASSIETGASYEQYF. CDR3 coding DNA: TGTGCCAGCAGCATCGAGACAGGGGCGTCCTACGAGCAGTACTTC. The full variable domain, rest sourced from reference TRBV9 and TRBJ2-7, is DSGVTQTPKHLITATGQRVTLRCSPRSGDLSVYWYQQSLDQGLQFLIQYYNGEERAKGNILERFSAQQFPDLHSELNLSSLELGDSALYFCASSIETGASYEQYFGPGTRLTVT.

This clonotype appeared once. The genes are TRBV27 and TRBJ1-5; 8 bases map to TRBD1. V gave up 6 bases and J gave up 6 bases; unmatched junction bases: 4. The CDR3 consists of 13 residues. CDR1 and CDR2 from the germline V gene are MNHEY and SMNVEV (reference sequence). The CDR3 DNA is TGTGCCAGCAGCCCAGGGGGCAGTCAGCCCCAGCATTTT. Translated, it gives CASSPGGSQPQHF.

The gene calls are TRBV30 and TRBJ1-4; D is perhaps TRBD1 (5 bases). V lost 0 bases to trimming and J lost 8 bases, with 19 bases between them. Germline assignment: CDR1 GTSNPN and CDR2 SVGIG (reference sequence). This CDR3 is built from 16 residues. CDR3 sequence reads: CAWSVDIGKGTEKLFF. CDR3 DNA: TGTGCCTGGAGTGTAGATATCGGAAAGGGGACCGAAAAACTGTTTTTT.

This chain joins TRBV27 and TRBJ1-6, with D tentatively TRBD1 (6 bases). This CDR3 region has 14 residues. V lost 8 bases and J lost 3, with 11 bases in between. In germline, CDR1 is MNHEY, CDR2 SMNVEV (reference sequence). The CDR3 DNA is TGTGCCAGCGCGGGACACATCTATAATTCACCCCTCCACTTT. Encoded protein: CASAGHIYNSPLHF.

The chain employs TRBV5-1 and TRBJ1-6, with D unclear. The CDR3 is 14 residues long. Trimming shortened V by 0 bases and J by 6 bases, and 7 bases separated the two germline ends. The germline V gene has CDR1 SGHRS and CDR2 YFSETQ. CDR3: CASSLAVVNSPLHF. The CDR3 DNA reads as TGCGCCAGCAGCTTGGCAGTTGTTAATTCACCCCTCCACTTT.

The rearrangement links TRBV6-5 to TRBJ1-2; TRBD1 might be the D (6 bases). This CDR3 has 16 residues. Looked up from germline, CDR1 is MNHEY and CDR2 is SVGAGI. V lost 2 bases and J 4 bases, leaving 17 bases between the germline ends. The CDR3 nucleotides read TGTGCCAGCAGTTACAGTTCGGGGGGCCTCCGCTATGGCTACACCTTC. Its translation is CASSYSSGGLRYGYTF.

The chain carries TRBV29-1 and TRBJ2-5; TRBD2 might be the D (5 bases). V was shortened by 3 bases and J by 3 bases, with 14 bases between the two germline ends. In germline, CDR1 is SQVTM, CDR2 ANQGSEA. The CDR3 contains 14 residues. DNA for the CDR3: TGCAGCGTTGAGGTTCGGAATAGCGAAGAGACCCAGTACTTC. It codes for CSVEVRNSEETQYF.

The chain uses TRBV29-1 and TRBJ2-2; D not resolved. V was shortened by 7 bases and J by 4 bases, with 10 bases between the two germline ends. The CDR3 covers 12 residues. Germline CDR1 reads SQVTM; CDR2 reads ANQGSEA. CDR3 residues: CSERTATGELFF. DNA for the CDR3: TGCAGCGAGAGGACGGCCACCGGGGAGCTGTTTTTT.

This clonotype showed up just once. The chain joins TRBV10-3 to TRBJ2-5; TRBD1 matches at 7 bases. Germline CDR1 and CDR2: ENHRY and SYGVKD. J was trimmed by 5 bases and V by 8 bases; bases with no gene match: 14. CDR3 size: 15 residues. CDR3 amino acids: CAIGQAEGLLETQYF. CDR3 nucleotides: TGTGCCATCGGACAGGCCGAAGGGTTGTTGGAGACCCAGTACTTC.

The V gene is TRBV19, the J gene TRBJ1-1; no firm D call. V lost 6 bases and J 1 base, leaving 12 bases between the germline ends. The CDR3 is made up of 14 amino acids. Germline CDR1 reads LNHDA; CDR2 reads SQIVND (reference sequence). The CDR3 DNA reads TGTGCCAGTAGCCAAGGTAATCGGAACACTGAAGCTTTCTTT. Protein product: CASSQGNRNTEAFF.

This clonotype was recorded only once. V usage is TRBV20-1 and J usage is TRBJ1-5; tentative D call: TRBD1 (6 bases). Germline assignment: CDR1 DFQATT and CDR2 SNEGSKA (reference sequence). Deletions cut 0 bases from V and 2 bases from J, with 14 bases between. This CDR3 region has 16 residues. Here the CDR3 reads CSARDGYRAGNQPQHF. The CDR3 nucleotides read TGCAGTGCTAGAGATGGTTACAGGGCCGGCAATCAGCCCCAGCATTTT.

The rearrangement joins TRBV20-1 to TRBJ2-1; D tentatively reads TRBD1 or TRBD2 (5 bases each). Germline V gives CDR1 DFQATT, CDR2 SNEGSKA (reference sequence). Trimming took 3 bases from V and 9 from J, leaving 9 bases between them. The CDR3 is made up of 11 amino acids. The CDR3 spells CSASMGTEQFF. CDR3 DNA sequence: TGCAGTGCTAGTATGGGGACTGAGCAGTTCTTC.

V usage is TRBV6-6 and J usage is TRBJ1-6; 7 nucleotides agree with TRBD1. Germline CDR1 is MNHNY and CDR2 is SVGAGI (reference sequence). Trimming took 7 bases from V and 6 from J; bases not matched to a gene: 12. CDR3 length equals 16 residues. The DNA of the CDR3 is TGTGCCAGCACTGTCATGCCGGGACAGCCTAATTCACCCCTCCACTTT. Translated: CASTVMPGQPNSPLHF.